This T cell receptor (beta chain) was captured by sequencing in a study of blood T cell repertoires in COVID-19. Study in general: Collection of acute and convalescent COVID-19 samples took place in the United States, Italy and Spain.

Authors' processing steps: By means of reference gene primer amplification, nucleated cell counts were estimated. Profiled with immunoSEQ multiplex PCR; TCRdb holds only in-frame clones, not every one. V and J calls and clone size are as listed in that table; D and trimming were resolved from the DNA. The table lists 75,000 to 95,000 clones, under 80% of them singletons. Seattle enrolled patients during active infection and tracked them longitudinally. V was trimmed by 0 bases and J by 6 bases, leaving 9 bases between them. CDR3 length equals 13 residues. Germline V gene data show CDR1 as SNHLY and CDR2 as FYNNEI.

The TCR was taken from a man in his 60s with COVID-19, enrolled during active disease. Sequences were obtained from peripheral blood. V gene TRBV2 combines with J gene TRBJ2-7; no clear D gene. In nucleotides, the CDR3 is TGTGCCAGCAGTGAAGCTAGCTGGGTCGAGCAGTACTTC. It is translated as CASSEASWVEQYF.